This TCR beta chain is from a study of blood T cell repertoires in COVID-19. Overall study context: COVID-19 samples collected from the United States, Italy and Spain covered acute and convalescent phases.

Germline V gives CDR1 SGHTA, CDR2 FQGNSA. The ends lost 1 base at V and 6 bases at J; junction bases unmatched: 6. CDR3 length: 15 amino acids. In the authors' methods: Amplification with reference gene primers provided the estimates of nucleated cell counts. The table came from immunoSEQ multiplex PCR; TCRdb's copy has only in-frame clones and leaves some out. V and J calls and clone size follow that table, whereas D and trimming were derived from the DNA. Of over 300,000 clones in the sample, 90% are singletons; the top ten hold 6.5%. This clone has just one count. Sequencing was done on a sample of peripheral blood. The sequence derives from a man between 18 and 29 years old with active or convalescent COVID-19. This sequence joins TRBV7-2 and TRBJ2-5; 9 bases line up with TRBD2. CDR3 amino acids: CASSLGGLAGKTQYF. CDR3 sequence (DNA): TGTGCCAGCAGCTTAGGGGGACTAGCCGGAAAGACCCAGTACTTC.